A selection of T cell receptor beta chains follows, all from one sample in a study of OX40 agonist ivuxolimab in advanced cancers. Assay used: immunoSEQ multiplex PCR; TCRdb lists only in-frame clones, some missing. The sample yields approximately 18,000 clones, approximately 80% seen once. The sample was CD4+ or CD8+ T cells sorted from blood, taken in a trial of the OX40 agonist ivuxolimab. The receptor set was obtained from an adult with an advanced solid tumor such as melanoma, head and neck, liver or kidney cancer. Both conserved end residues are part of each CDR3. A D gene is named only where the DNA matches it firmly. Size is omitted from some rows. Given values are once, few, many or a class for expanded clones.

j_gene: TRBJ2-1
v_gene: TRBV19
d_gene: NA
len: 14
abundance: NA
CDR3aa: CASSISAARNEQFF
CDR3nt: TGTGCCAGTAGTATATCGGCTGCCCGCAATGAGCAGTTCTTC

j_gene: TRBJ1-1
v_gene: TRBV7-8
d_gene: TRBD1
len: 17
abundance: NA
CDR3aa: CASSLPRDRAFNTEAFF
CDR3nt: TGTGCCAGCAGCTTACCCCGGGACAGGGCATTTAACACTGAAGCTTTCTTT

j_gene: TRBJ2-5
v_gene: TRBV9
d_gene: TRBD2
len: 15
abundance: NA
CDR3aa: CASSKTSGRGETQYF
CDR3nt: TGTGCCAGCAGCAAAACTAGCGGGAGGGGAGAGACCCAGTACTTC

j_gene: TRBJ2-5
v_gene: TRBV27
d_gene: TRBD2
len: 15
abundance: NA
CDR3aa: CASSWSGGAQETQYF
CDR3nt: TGTGCCAGCAGTTGGAGCGGGGGGGCCCAAGAGACCCAGTACTTC

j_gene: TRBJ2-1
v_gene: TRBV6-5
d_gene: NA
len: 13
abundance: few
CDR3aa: CASSLPETDEQFF
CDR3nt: TGTGCCAGCAGTTTGCCGGAAACCGATGAGCAGTTCTTC

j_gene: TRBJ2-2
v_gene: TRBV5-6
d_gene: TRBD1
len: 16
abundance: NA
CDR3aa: CASSLPGTGYTGELFF
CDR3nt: TGTGCCAGCAGCTTACCCGGGACAGGGTACACCGGGGAGCTGTTTTTT

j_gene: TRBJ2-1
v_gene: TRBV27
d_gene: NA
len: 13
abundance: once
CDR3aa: CASQRVSDNEQFF
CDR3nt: TGTGCCAGCCAGAGGGTCTCTGACAATGAGCAGTTCTTC

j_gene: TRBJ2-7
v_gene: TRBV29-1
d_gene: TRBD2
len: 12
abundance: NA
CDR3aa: CSVTSGTYEQYF
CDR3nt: TGCAGCGTCACTAGCGGGACCTACGAGCAGTACTTC

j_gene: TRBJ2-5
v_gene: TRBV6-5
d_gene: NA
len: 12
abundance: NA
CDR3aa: CASSQDGETQYF
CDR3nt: TGTGCCAGCAGTCAGGACGGAGAGACCCAGTACTTC

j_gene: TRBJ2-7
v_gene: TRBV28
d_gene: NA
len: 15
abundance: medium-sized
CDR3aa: CASSLSSGLTYEQYF
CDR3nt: TGTGCCAGCAGTTTATCGAGCGGACTAACCTACGAGCAGTACTTC

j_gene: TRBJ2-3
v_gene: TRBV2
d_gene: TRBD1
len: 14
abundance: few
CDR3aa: CARGGQGAPDTQYF
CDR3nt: TGTGCCAGAGGGGGACAGGGGGCCCCAGATACGCAGTATTTT

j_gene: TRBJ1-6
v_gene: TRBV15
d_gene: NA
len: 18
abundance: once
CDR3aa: CATSRDYVHGDYNSPLHF
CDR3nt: TGTGCCACCAGCAGAGATTACGTCCATGGGGACTATAATTCACCCCTCCACTTT

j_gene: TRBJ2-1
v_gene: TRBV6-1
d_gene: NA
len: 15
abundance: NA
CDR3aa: CASTQFQGTYNEQFF
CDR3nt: TGTGCCAGCACCCAGTTCCAGGGGACGTACAATGAGCAGTTCTTC

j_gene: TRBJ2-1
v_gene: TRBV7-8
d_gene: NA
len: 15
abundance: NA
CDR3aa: CASSRLAPAYNEQFF
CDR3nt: TGTGCCAGCAGCCGTCTAGCGCCCGCCTACAATGAGCAGTTCTTC

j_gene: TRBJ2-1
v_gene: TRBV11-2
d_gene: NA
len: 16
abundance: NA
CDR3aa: CASSQGAVSGANEQFF
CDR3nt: TGTGCCAGCAGCCAAGGGGCAGTTTCGGGAGCCAATGAGCAGTTCTTC

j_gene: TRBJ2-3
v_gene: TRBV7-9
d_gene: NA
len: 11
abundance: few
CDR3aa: CASSLTDTQYF
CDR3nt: TGTGCCAGCAGCCTCACAGATACGCAGTATTTT

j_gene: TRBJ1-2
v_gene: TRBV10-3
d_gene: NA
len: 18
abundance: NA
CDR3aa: CAISESMVRDEWLYGYTF
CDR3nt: TGTGCCATCAGTGAGTCGATGGTCAGGGATGAGTGGTTGTATGGCTACACCTTC

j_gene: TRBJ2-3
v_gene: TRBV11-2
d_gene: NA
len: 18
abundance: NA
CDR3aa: CASSFGGASGLFTDTQYF
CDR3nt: TGTGCCAGCAGCTTCGGGGGCGCCTCGGGACTGTTCACAGATACGCAGTATTTT

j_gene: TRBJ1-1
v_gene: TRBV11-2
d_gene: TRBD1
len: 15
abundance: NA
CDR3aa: CASSPYRGLNTEAFF
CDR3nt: TGTGCCAGCAGCCCTTACAGGGGCCTGAACACTGAAGCTTTCTTT

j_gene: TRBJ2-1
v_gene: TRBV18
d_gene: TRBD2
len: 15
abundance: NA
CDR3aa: CASSRQREAYNEQFF
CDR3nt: TGTGCCAGCTCACGTCAGCGGGAGGCGTACAATGAGCAGTTCTTC

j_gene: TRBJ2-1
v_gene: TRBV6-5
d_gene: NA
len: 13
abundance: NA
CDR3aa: CASRVSSYNEQFF
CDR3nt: TGTGCCAGCAGGGTTAGCTCCTACAATGAGCAGTTCTTC

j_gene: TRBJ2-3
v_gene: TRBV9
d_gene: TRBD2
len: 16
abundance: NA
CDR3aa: CASSVVASGGTDTQYF
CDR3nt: TGTGCCAGCAGCGTAGTCGCGAGCGGGGGGACAGATACGCAGTATTTT

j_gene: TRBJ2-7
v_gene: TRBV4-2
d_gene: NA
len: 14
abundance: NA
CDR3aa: CASSQPGSSYEQYF
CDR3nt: TGTGCCAGCAGCCAACCGGGGAGCTCCTACGAGCAGTACTTC

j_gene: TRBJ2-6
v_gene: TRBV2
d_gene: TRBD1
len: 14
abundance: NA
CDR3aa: CTHRGLFGANVLTF
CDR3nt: TGTACCCACAGGGGGCTATTTGGGGCCAACGTCCTGACTTTC

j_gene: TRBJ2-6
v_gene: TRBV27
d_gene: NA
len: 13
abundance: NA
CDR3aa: CASSGSGANVLTF
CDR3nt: TGTGCCAGCAGTGGTTCTGGGGCCAACGTCCTGACTTTC

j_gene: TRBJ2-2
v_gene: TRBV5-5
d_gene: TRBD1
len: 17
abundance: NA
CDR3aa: CASNGQPGQGNTGELFF
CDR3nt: TGTGCCAGCAACGGCCAACCTGGACAGGGAAACACCGGGGAGCTGTTTTTT

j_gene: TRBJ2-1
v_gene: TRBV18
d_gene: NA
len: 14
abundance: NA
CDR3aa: CASSLPGGVDEQFF
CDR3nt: TGTGCCAGCTCATTGCCGGGGGGCGTTGATGAGCAGTTCTTC

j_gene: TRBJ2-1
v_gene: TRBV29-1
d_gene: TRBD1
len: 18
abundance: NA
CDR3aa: CSVEGGVLQGALRDEQFF
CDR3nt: TGCAGCGTTGAAGGTGGAGTTCTACAGGGGGCCCTCCGGGATGAGCAGTTCTTC

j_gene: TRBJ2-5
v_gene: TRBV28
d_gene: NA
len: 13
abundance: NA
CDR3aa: CASAPYFQETQYF
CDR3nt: TGTGCCAGCGCCCCGTACTTTCAAGAGACCCAGTACTTC

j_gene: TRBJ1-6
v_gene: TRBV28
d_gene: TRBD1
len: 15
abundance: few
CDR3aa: CASSPGTGFRLPLHF
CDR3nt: TGTGCCAGCAGCCCCGGGACAGGGTTTCGGTTACCCCTCCACTTT

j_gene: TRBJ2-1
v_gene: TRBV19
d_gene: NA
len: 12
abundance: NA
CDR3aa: CARPLFSPEQFF
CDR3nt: TGTGCCCGGCCGTTATTTTCGCCTGAGCAGTTCTTC

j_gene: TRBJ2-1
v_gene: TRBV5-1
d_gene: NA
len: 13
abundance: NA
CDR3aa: CASSLVAEPEQFF
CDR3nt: TGCGCCAGCAGCTTGGTCGCGGAGCCTGAGCAGTTCTTC

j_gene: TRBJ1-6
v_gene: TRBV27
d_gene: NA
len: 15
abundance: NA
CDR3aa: CASSLTGGRGSPLHF
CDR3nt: TGTGCCAGCAGTCTGACTGGGGGGCGAGGTTCACCCCTCCACTTT

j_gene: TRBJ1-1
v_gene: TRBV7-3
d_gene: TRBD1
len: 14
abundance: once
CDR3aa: CASSSMGQGTEAFF
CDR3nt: TGTGCCAGCAGCTCAATGGGACAGGGCACTGAAGCTTTCTTT

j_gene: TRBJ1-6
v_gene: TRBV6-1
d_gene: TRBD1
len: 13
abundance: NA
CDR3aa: CASKAGGYSPLHF
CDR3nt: TGTGCCAGCAAGGCAGGGGGATATTCACCCCTCCACTTT

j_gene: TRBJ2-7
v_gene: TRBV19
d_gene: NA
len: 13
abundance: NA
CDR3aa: CASSSAHTYEQYF
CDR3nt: TGTGCCAGTTCTAGCGCTCATACCTACGAGCAGTACTTC

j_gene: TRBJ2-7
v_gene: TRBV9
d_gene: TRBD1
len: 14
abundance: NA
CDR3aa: CASSPRQGDYEQYF
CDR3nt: TGTGCCAGCAGCCCACGACAGGGGGACTACGAGCAGTACTTC

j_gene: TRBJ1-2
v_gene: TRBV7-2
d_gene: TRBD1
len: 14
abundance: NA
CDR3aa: CASSLVQGASGYTF
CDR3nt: TGCGCCAGCAGCTTAGTACAGGGGGCCTCTGGCTACACCTTC

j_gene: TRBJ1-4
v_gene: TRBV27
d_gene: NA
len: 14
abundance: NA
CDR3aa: CASSFGPFNEKLFF
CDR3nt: TGTGCCAGCAGTTTTGGGCCTTTCAATGAAAAACTGTTTTTT

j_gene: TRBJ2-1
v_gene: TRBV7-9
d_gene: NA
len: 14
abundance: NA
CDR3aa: CASSLAGTYNEQFF
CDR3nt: TGTGCCAGCAGCTTAGCGGGAACCTACAATGAGCAGTTCTTC

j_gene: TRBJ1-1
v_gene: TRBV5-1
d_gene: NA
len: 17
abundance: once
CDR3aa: CASSFVDRGPMNTEAFF
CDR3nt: TGCGCCAGCAGCTTCGTCGATAGGGGCCCCATGAACACTGAAGCTTTCTTT

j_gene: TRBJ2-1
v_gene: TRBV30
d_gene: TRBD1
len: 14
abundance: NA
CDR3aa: CAWRPGTGRNEQFF
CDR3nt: TGTGCCTGGCGACCCGGGACAGGTCGGAATGAGCAGTTCTTC

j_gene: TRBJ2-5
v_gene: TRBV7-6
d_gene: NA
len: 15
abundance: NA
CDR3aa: CASSGGRGGQETQYF
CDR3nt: TGTGCCAGCAGCGGGGGGCGAGGGGGCCAAGAGACCCAGTACTTC

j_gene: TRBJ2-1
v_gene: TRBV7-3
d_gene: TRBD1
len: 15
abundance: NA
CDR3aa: CASSFLGTAHNEQFF
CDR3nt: TGTGCCAGCAGCTTTCTAGGGACAGCTCACAATGAGCAGTTCTTC

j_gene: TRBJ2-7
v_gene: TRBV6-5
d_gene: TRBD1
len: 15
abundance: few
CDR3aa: CASSLQGDSSYEQYF
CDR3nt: TGTGCCAGCAGTTTACAGGGGGATAGCTCCTACGAGCAGTACTTC